The rows below give T cell receptor beta chains drawn from one sample of a study of cytomegalovirus exposure and HLA in healthy donors. Data came from immunoSEQ multiplex PCR; TCRdb stores just in-frame clones and leaves some out. The repertoire holds 150,000 to 200,000 clones, with about 80% as singletons. The sample taken for sequencing was PBMCs. These receptors were obtained from a young woman in good health and CMV-seropositive. Each CDR3 is given with its conserved first and last residue. The D gene is left open where the match is weak. Size values are once, few and many counts, or a class for expanded clones, and some rows have none.

V	D	J	size	CDR3	DNA
TRBV6-5	TRBD1	TRBJ1-2	.	CASSPRTGGFYGYTF	TGCGCCAGCAGCCCCAGGACAGGGGGCTTTTATGGCTACACCTTC
TRBV9	.	TRBJ1-2	.	CASSVKGDGNYGYTF	TGTGCCAGCAGCGTAAAGGGGGACGGGAACTATGGCTACACCTTC
TRBV27	TRBD2	TRBJ2-5	.	CASSPVAGGGTQYF	TGTGCCAGCAGTCCAGTAGCGGGGGGAGGGACCCAGTACTTC
TRBV7-6	.	TRBJ1-1	.	CASSLAGGGSVNTEAFF	TGTGCCAGCAGCTTAGCGGGGGGGGGCTCGGTGAACACTGAAGCTTTCTTT
TRBV18	.	TRBJ1-1	few	CASSPFGEDTEAFF	TGTGCCAGCTCACCCTTCGGGGAGGACACTGAAGCTTTCTTT
TRBV6-1	.	TRBJ2-3	.	CASSSNPGPDTQYF	TGTGCCAGCAGTTCTAATCCGGGTCCAGATACGCAGTATTTT
TRBV5-1	TRBD1	TRBJ1-2	.	CASSTGTADGYTF	TGCGCCAGCAGCACCGGGACAGCGGATGGCTACACCTTC
TRBV18	TRBD2	TRBJ2-3	.	CASSPLSLTSGGTDTQYF	TGTGCCAGCTCACCACTTTCCCTGACTAGCGGGGGCACAGATACGCAGTATTTT
TRBV14	TRBD1	TRBJ1-3	few	CASSQWTGRSSGNTIYF	TGTGCCAGCAGCCAATGGACAGGGAGAAGCTCTGGAAACACCATATATTTT
TRBV6-5	TRBD1	TRBJ2-2	few	CASNQAGGTGELFF	TGTGCCAGCAACCAAGCAGGGGGTACCGGGGAGCTGTTTTTT
TRBV4-3	.	TRBJ1-4	.	CASSQDLGRTNEKLFF	TGCGCCAGCAGCCAAGATCTAGGCCGCACTAATGAAAAACTGTTTTTT
TRBV2	.	TRBJ2-1	.	CASNQQGRYEQFF	TGTGCCAGCAACCAACAGGGGAGGTATGAGCAGTTCTTC
TRBV2	TRBD1	TRBJ1-2	once	CASSTDRGESGYIF	TGTGCCAGCAGTACCGACAGGGGGGAGTCTGGCTACATCTTC
TRBV9	TRBD1	TRBJ1-2	.	CASSAQQGADGYTF	TGTGCCAGCAGCGCACAACAGGGGGCTGATGGCTACACCTTC
TRBV18	TRBD2	TRBJ2-3	.	CASSQRQTGLAGGSSTDTQYF	TGTGCCAGCTCTCAACGACAGACCGGGCTAGCGGGGGGTTCTAGCACAGATACGCAGTATTTT
TRBV28	TRBD2	TRBJ2-7	few	CASTRRAGSYEQYF	TGTGCCAGCACCCGAAGAGCGGGGTCCTACGAGCAGTACTTC
TRBV10-1	TRBD1	TRBJ1-1	.	CASSGDRNTEAFF	TGCGCCAGCAGTGGGGACAGGAACACTGAAGCTTTCTTT
TRBV2	TRBD1	TRBJ2-3	.	CASSEYWGQYVYTQYF	TGTGCCAGCAGTGAATATTGGGGACAGTACGTTTATACGCAGTATTTT
TRBV11-2	.	TRBJ2-5	.	CASRITRGAGETQYF	TGTGCCAGCAGAATTACCAGGGGGGCGGGGGAGACCCAGTACTTC
TRBV14	.	TRBJ1-5	few	CASSPGRGQPQHF	TGTGCCAGCAGCCCCGGGAGGGGACAGCCCCAGCATTTT
TRBV10-3	TRBD2	TRBJ2-3	.	CAMRGTTDTQYF	TGTGCCATGCGGGGGACCACAGATACGCAGTATTTT
TRBV19	TRBD1	TRBJ1-5	.	CASSITGTGNQPQHF	TGTGCCAGTAGTATAACCGGGACAGGGAATCAGCCCCAGCATTTT
TRBV30	.	TRBJ1-1	.	CAWRLGGTEAFF	TGTGCCTGGAGACTCGGGGGCACTGAAGCTTTCTTT
TRBV7-2	.	TRBJ2-5	few	CASSLGLRGPGTNQETQYF	TGTGCCAGCAGCTTAGGGCTGCGGGGGCCCGGGACTAACCAAGAGACCCAGTACTTC
TRBV2	TRBD1	TRBJ1-1	.	CASDRDLLNTEAFF	TGTGCCAGCGACAGGGACCTTTTGAACACTGAAGCTTTCTTT
TRBV5-4	TRBD2	TRBJ2-5	.	CASSQKLADQETQYF	TGTGCCAGCAGCCAAAAACTAGCGGACCAAGAGACCCAGTACTTC
TRBV10-3	TRBD1	TRBJ1-5	.	CAIRGTGSNQPQHF	TGTGCCATCAGGGGGACAGGGAGCAATCAGCCCCAGCATTTT
TRBV9	.	TRBJ2-5	.	CASSVNPEETQYF	TGTGCCAGCAGCGTTAATCCGGAAGAGACCCAGTACTTC
TRBV19	TRBD1	TRBJ1-2	.	CASSILDRIALGYTF	TGTGCCAGTAGTATATTGGACAGGATAGCTCTTGGCTACACCTTC
TRBV5-1	TRBD1	TRBJ2-3	.	CASSDQGQVGTDTQYF	TGCGCCAGCAGCGACCAGGGACAGGTAGGAACAGATACGCAGTATTTT
TRBV6-4	.	TRBJ2-2	.	CASSQGNTGELFF	TGTGCCAGCAGCCAGGGGAACACCGGGGAGCTGTTTTTT
TRBV19	TRBD2	TRBJ2-1	few	CASRAGTSNNEQFF	TGTGCCAGTAGAGCCGGGACTAGTAACAATGAGCAGTTCTTC
TRBV11-2	.	TRBJ2-3	.	CASSPTAVADTQYF	TGTGCCAGCAGCCCGACGGCGGTCGCAGATACGCAGTATTTT
TRBV11-2	.	TRBJ1-3	.	CASSSRSGNTIYF	TGTGCCAGCAGCTCGCGCTCTGGAAACACCATATATTTT
TRBV6-5	TRBD1	TRBJ1-1	.	CASSYSKGQGITEAFF	TGTGCCAGCAGTTACTCCAAAGGACAGGGCATCACTGAAGCTTTCTTT
TRBV7-7	.	TRBJ2-1	.	CASSLLPLNEQFF	TGTGCTAGCAGCTTACTTCCCCTCAATGAGCAGTTCTTC
TRBV6-1	.	TRBJ1-4	.	CAGTRSGLGF	TGTGCCGGAACTAGATCGGGTCTTGGTTTT
TRBV10-2	.	TRBJ1-5	.	CASSDGQRGNQPQHF	TGCGCCAGCAGTGACGGCCAGAGGGGCAATCAGCCCCAGCATTTT
TRBV6-5	TRBD1	TRBJ1-6	.	CASSYSTGAGPLHF	TGTGCCAGCAGTTACTCGACAGGGGCGGGGCCCCTCCACTTT
TRBV18	.	TRBJ1-1	.	CASSPGLTVNTEAFF	TGTGCCAGCTCACCAGGGTTGACAGTAAACACTGAAGCTTTCTTT
TRBV27	TRBD1	TRBJ1-2	.	CASSPRDRAYGYTF	TGTGCCAGCAGTCCGAGGGACAGGGCCTATGGCTACACCTTC